A selection of T cell receptor beta chains follows, all from one sample in a study of OX40 agonist ivuxolimab in advanced cancers. Only in-frame clones appear in the TCRdb table, and some are missing; sequencing was by immunoSEQ multiplex PCR. The sample includes more than 65,000 clones, 85% of them seen just once. Sequences were derived from CD4+ or CD8+ T cells sorted from blood, sampled in a trial of the OX40 agonist ivuxolimab. These receptors were obtained from an adult with an advanced solid tumor such as melanoma, head and neck, liver or kidney cancer. CDR3s include the opening cysteine and the closing phenylalanine or tryptophan. D genes are given only for firm matches. Only part of the rows carry a size: once, few, many, or a class if the clone is expanded.

d_gene | abundance | j_gene | v_gene | CDR3nt | CDR3aa
. | . | TRBJ1-2 | TRBV7-8 | TGTGCCAGCAGCTTCGGTCCCAGTCCAGACTATGGCTACACCTTC | CASSFGPSPDYGYTF
TRBD1 | once | TRBJ2-7 | TRBV5-1 | TGCGCCAGCAGCCTTCTACAACAGGGACAGGGCTCCTACGAGCAGTACTTC | CASSLLQQGQGSYEQYF
. | . | TRBJ2-2 | TRBV7-2 | TGTGCCAGCAGCTTAACACGCCCGGAGACCGGGGAGCTGTTTTTT | CASSLTRPETGELFF
TRBD1 | . | TRBJ1-4 | TRBV5-4 | TGTGCCAGCAGCCAGGGACAGGGGACTGCAACTAATGAAAAACTGTTTTTT | CASSQGQGTATNEKLFF
TRBD1 | . | TRBJ1-6 | TRBV5-6 | TGTGCCAGCAGCTCATTACAGGGGGCTTGGAATTCACCCCTCCACTTT | CASSSLQGAWNSPLHF
. | . | TRBJ2-2 | TRBV19 | TGTGCCAGTAGTACAGGATTTAGCGGCACCGGGGAGCTGTTTTTT | CASSTGFSGTGELFF
TRBD1 | . | TRBJ2-2 | TRBV5-1 | TGCGCCAGCAACCCAAGGACAGGGCGGAACACCGGGGAGCTGTTTTTT | CASNPRTGRNTGELFF
. | . | TRBJ1-1 | TRBV11-3 | TGTGCCAGCAGCTTAGTGGTGGGAGAGGGCACTGAAGCTTTCTTT | CASSLVVGEGTEAFF
. | . | TRBJ2-7 | TRBV19 | TGTGCCAGTAGTAAGGACGGGATCTACGAGCAGTACTTC | CASSKDGIYEQYF
TRBD2 | . | TRBJ2-5 | TRBV7-3 | TGTGCCAGCAGCCCTGGACTAGCGGGAGTAGAGACCCAGTACTTC | CASSPGLAGVETQYF
TRBD1 | . | TRBJ1-4 | TRBV4-3 | TGCGCCAGCAGCCAAAGTTCGGGGACAGGGGCTAAGGGACTGTTTTTT | CASSQSSGTGAKGLFF
TRBD1 | . | TRBJ1-2 | TRBV11-2 | TGTGCCAGCAGCCCGTTTGGACAGGGCAGCTATGGCTACACCTTC | CASSPFGQGSYGYTF
. | few | TRBJ1-2 | TRBV30 | TGTGCCTGGATTCGCCCCGTCCATGGCTACACCTTC | CAWIRPVHGYTF
. | . | TRBJ2-5 | TRBV30 | TGTGCCTGGACCCTGTCCCCGGGGAGGGAGACCCAGTACTTC | CAWTLSPGRETQYF
. | . | TRBJ2-5 | TRBV5-4 | TGTGCCAGCAGCTTGTCTCCGGGCAGAAAAGAGACCCAGTACTTC | CASSLSPGRKETQYF
. | . | TRBJ2-7 | TRBV11-3 | TGTGCCAGCAGCACAGGGACCTACGAGCAGTACTTC | CASSTGTYEQYF
. | . | TRBJ2-1 | TRBV7-9 | TGTGCCAGCAGCTTTGGGTACAGGGAGCAGTTCTTC | CASSFGYREQFF
. | . | TRBJ1-5 | TRBV5-6 | TGTGCCAGCAGCTCCTACCGAAATCAGCCCCAGCATTTT | CASSSYRNQPQHF
. | . | TRBJ1-1 | TRBV7-9 | TGTGCCAGCAGCTTACATGGTGGGAACACTGAAGCTTTCTTT | CASSLHGGNTEAFF
. | . | TRBJ1-3 | TRBV29-1 | TGCAGCGTTGAAGTTGGACTCTCTGGAAACACCATATATTTT | CSVEVGLSGNTIYF
. | . | TRBJ1-6 | TRBV7-9 | TGTGCCAGCAGCCCAGGGGAAACGAGGTCACCCCTCCACTTT | CASSPGETRSPLHF
. | . | TRBJ2-7 | TRBV10-3 | TGTGCCATCAGTGAGTCGAATCCGAAGCCGGGCGAGCAGTACTTC | CAISESNPKPGEQYF
. | . | TRBJ1-1 | TRBV5-4 | TGTGCCAGCAGCGGTCCACAACTACGCCATGAAGCTTTCTTT | CASSGPQLRHEAFF
. | . | TRBJ2-5 | TRBV6-6 | TGTGCCAGCAGTTACGGGGGGACAGATCAAGAGACCCAGTACTTC | CASSYGGTDQETQYF
TRBD2 | . | TRBJ2-1 | TRBV11-3 | TGTGCCAGCAGCCTCCGGACTAGCGGGAGGGTAAGCTCCTACAATGAGCAGTTCTTC | CASSLRTSGRVSSYNEQFF
. | . | TRBJ2-3 | TRBV6-6 | TGTGCCAGCAGTAACCCGACGGATACGCAGTATTTT | CASSNPTDTQYF
TRBD1 | . | TRBJ1-2 | TRBV5-4 | TGTGCCAGCAGCTTGGCTTCGGGACAGGGCTATGGCTACACCTTC | CASSLASGQGYGYTF
. | . | TRBJ2-5 | TRBV10-3 | TGTGCCATCAGGGCAGGGCTAGGGGAAGAGACCCAGTACTTC | CAIRAGLGEETQYF
. | . | TRBJ1-1 | TRBV28 | TGTGCCAGCAGTTTTACCACTGAAGCTTTCTTT | CASSFTTEAFF
. | . | TRBJ1-1 | TRBV7-9 | TGTGCCAGCAGCAGGGCTACGGGGAACACTGAAGCTTTCTTT | CASSRATGNTEAFF
. | . | TRBJ2-2 | TRBV11-2 | TGTGCCAGCAGCTTCGACAGATCGAACACCGGGGAGCTGTTTTTT | CASSFDRSNTGELFF
TRBD1 | . | TRBJ1-1 | TRBV4-1 | TGCGCCAGCAGCCCCGGACAGGGGGAAGTGAACACTGAAGCTTTCTTT | CASSPGQGEVNTEAFF
TRBD2 | . | TRBJ2-2 | TRBV4-1 | TGCGCCAGCAGCCAAGAAGTACTAGCGGGAGTTTTGAGGGAGCTGTTTTTT | CASSQEVLAGVLRELFF
. | once | TRBJ2-1 | TRBV13 | TGTGCCAGCAGCCCGTGGCAGGGCGGAGACTCCTACAATGAGCAGTTCTTC | CASSPWQGGDSYNEQFF
TRBD2 | once | TRBJ2-1 | TRBV5-1 | TGCGCCAGCAGCTTCAGTCTAGCGGGAGCAAATGAGCAGTTCTTC | CASSFSLAGANEQFF
TRBD2 | . | TRBJ2-5 | TRBV5-1 | TGCGCCAGCAGCTTGCAGCGGGAGGAGACCCAGTACTTC | CASSLQREETQYF
TRBD1 | . | TRBJ1-2 | TRBV5-5 | TGTGCCAGCGGGGACAGGGAGAACTATGGCTACACCTTC | CASGDRENYGYTF